A single sample gave rise to the 4 T cell receptor beta chains below, sequenced in a study of a mutant IDH1 vaccine in newly diagnosed glioma listed by TCRdb under 2021. No antigen is known for these receptors. Library generation was performed with the immunoSEQ multiplex PCR assay. As stored in TCRdb, this immuneACCESS dataset retains in-frame rearrangements with V and J assigned. A fraction of the clones does not appear; measured against another copy, unresolved V genes explain less than half of the discrepancy, and the remainder lacks a known reason. The sample yields roughly 76,000 clones; 85% were counted once. Around 2% of the sample lies in the top ten. Interpreted using the paper, the time point label stands for: week 23, last vaccination. Each vaccine dose was 300 ug of a 20-mer mutant IDH1 peptide in Montanide, given subcutaneously with topical imiquimod. This material consisted of PBMCs, taken from a glioma patient whose treatment included an IDH1 peptide vaccine. These TCRs come from a young man with glioma. Some clones in this sample may be carry-over from other donors' samples.

The genes are TRBV6-1 and TRBJ1-1; a possible D gene is TRBD1 (6 bases). V shed 1 base and J shed 3 bases, with 12 bases lying between them. The CDR3 has 15 residues. Germline V lookup: CDR1 MNHNS, CDR2 SASEGT. The CDR3 spells CASSEGQGGYTEAFF. In DNA, the CDR3 is TGTGCCAGCAGTGAAGGACAAGGGGGATACACTGAAGCTTTCTTT.

The V call is TRBV4-3, the J call TRBJ2-1; D ambiguous. With 0 bases removed from V and 5 bases from J, the gap between germline ends came to 8 bases. This CDR3 contains 14 residues. The germline gives CDR1 LGHNA, CDR2 YSLEER. The CDR3 loop reads CASSQERLHNEQFF. CDR3 coding DNA: TGCGCCAGCAGCCAAGAAAGGCTTCACAATGAGCAGTTCTTC.

V and J are TRBV5-1 and TRBJ2-5; 7 positions match TRBD1. Germline-derived CDR1 and CDR2 are SGHRS and YFSETQ. V was pared by 2 bases and J by 4 bases, with 5 bases of the junction left unmatched. This CDR3 has 14 residues. For the CDR3, the DNA is TGCGCCAGCAGCTTCTCCGACAGGGCAGAGACCCAGTACTTC. Translating gives CASSFSDRAETQYF.

The rearrangement uses TRBV6-1 and TRBJ2-7; D is perhaps TRBD2 (5 bases). This CDR3 has 14 residues. V gave up 9 bases and J gave up 3 bases, with 18 bases separating them. Germline CDR1 MNHNS, CDR2 SASEGT. Here the CDR3 reads CASRQAYGVYEQYF. The CDR3 coding sequence is TGTGCCAGTCGCCAAGCCTACGGGGTCTACGAGCAGTACTTC.